What follows is one TCR beta chain and its context. The antigen is not known. Here immunoSEQ multiplex PCR was the method, and the copy in TCRdb shows in-frame clones only, minus some. The sample has about 5,300 clones, around 66% seen once. The V end lost 3 bases, the J end lost 5 bases, and 15 bases lay between the germline ends. From germline, CDR1 is LNHDA and CDR2 SQIVND (reference sequence). This CDR3 has 15 amino acids. This specimen comes from a study of CD8 T cell repertoires and HIV-1 epitope variants. Across the study: Controls were a CMV, EBV and flu pool, Ebola AY9, and no peptide. Equal numbers of autologous T cell-negative cells presented antigen to enriched T cells. T cells were cultured for more than 9 days with cytokines added on days 3 and 7. Whole-study findings and limits: Beta chains alone show antigen proliferation, not cytokine profile or function.

This receptor was taken from a male donor with HIV. The rearrangement joins TRBV19 to TRBJ2-3; weak D call: TRBD1 (5 bases). The sample comprised cultured CD8+ T cells derived from PBMCs. The CDR3 loop reads CASSIPGPDRDTQYF. The CDR3 bases are TGTGCCAGTAGTATCCCAGGGCCCGACCGAGATACGCAGTATTTT.